The clone carrying this T cell receptor (beta chain) showed up many times. The antigen is undetermined. These data originate in a study of CD8 T cells in ankylosing spondylitis. The CDR3 has 15 amino acids. CDR1 SGDLS and CDR2 YYNGEE come from the germline V gene. Trimming pared 2 bases from V and 4 bases from J, leaving 13 bases between. Study-level points and caveats: Previous work reported some of these motif variants in the synovial fluid and blood of reactive arthritis. The study looked at matched synovial fluid samples from ankylosing spondylitis patients. Disease-linked clones were reported to be significantly enriched there. Apparently characteristic of ankylosing spondylitis blood was a TCR beta motif (about 8 highly homologous variants).

Each CDR3 protein gets one entry after TCRdb re-called the 5' RACE reads with MiXCR. In the table there are around 27,000 distinct CDR3 sequences, under 3% of which are singletons. The TCR originated in a female donor with ankylosing spondylitis or in good health (not recorded which). The sample taken for sequencing was blood, either unsorted or a sorted T cell fraction (not recorded which). J is TRBJ1-5 and V is TRBV9, with a tentative D call TRBD1 (6 bases). CDR3 region: CASSVGLDRNQPQHF. CDR3 DNA: TGTGCCAGCAGCGTCGGGTTGGACAGAAATCAGCCCCAGCATTTT.